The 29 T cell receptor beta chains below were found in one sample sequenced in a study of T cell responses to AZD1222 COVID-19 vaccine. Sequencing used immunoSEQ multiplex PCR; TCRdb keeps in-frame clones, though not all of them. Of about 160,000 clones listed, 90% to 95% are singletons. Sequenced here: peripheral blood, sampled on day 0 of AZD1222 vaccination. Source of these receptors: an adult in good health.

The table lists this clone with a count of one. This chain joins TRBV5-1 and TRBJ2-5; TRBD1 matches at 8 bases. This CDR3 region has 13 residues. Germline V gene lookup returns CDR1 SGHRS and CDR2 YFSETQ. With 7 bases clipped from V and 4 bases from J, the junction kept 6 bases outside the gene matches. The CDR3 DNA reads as TGCGCCAGCCAGAACCAGGGGGCAGAGACCCAGTACTTC. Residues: CASQNQGAETQYF. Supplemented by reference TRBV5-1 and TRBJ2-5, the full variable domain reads KAGVTQTPRYLIKTRGQQVTLSCSPISGHRSVSWYQQTPGQGLQFLFEYFSETQRNKGNFPGRFSGRQFSNSRSEMNVSTLELGDSALYLCASQNQGAETQYFGPGTRLLVL.

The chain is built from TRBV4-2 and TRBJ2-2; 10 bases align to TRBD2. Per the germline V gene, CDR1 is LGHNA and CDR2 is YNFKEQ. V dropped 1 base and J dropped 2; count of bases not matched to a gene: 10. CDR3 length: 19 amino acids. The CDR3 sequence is CASSQARGAGGPNTGELFF. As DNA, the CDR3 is TGTGCCAGCAGCCAAGCCCGGGGAGCGGGGGGGCCCAACACCGGGGAGCTGTTTTTT.

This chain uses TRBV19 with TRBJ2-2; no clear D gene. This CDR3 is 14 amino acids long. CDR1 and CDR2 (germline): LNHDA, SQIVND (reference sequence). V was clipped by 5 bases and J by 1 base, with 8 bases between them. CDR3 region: CASSEQMNTGELFF. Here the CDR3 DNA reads TGTGCCAGTAGTGAACAGATGAACACCGGGGAGCTGTTTTTT.

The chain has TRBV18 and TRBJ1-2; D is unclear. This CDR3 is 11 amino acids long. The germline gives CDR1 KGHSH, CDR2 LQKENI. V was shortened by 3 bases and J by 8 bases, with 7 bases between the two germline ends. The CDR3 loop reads CASSPIGGYTF. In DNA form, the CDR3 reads TGTGCCAGCTCACCGATAGGCGGCTACACCTTC.

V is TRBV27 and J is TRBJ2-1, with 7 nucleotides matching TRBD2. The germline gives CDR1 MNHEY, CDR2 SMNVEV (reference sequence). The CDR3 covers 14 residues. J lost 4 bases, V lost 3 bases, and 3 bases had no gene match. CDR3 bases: TGTGCCAGCAGTTTCGGACTAGATTACAATGAGCAGTTCTTC. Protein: CASSFGLDYNEQFF.

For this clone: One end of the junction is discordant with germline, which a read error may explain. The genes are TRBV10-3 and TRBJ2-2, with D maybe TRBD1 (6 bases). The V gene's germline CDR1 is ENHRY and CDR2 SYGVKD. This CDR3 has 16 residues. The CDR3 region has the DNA TGTGCCATCAGTGAGTCCGGGCAGGGGAACGCCGGGGAGCTGTTTTTT. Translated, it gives CAISESGQGNAGELFF.

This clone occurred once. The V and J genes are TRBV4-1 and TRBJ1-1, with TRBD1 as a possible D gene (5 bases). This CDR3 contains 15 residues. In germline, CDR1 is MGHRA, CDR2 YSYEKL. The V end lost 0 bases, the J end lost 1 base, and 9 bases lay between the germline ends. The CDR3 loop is CASSQDGAWNTEAFF. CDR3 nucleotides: TGCGCCAGCAGCCAAGATGGGGCCTGGAACACTGAAGCTTTCTTT.

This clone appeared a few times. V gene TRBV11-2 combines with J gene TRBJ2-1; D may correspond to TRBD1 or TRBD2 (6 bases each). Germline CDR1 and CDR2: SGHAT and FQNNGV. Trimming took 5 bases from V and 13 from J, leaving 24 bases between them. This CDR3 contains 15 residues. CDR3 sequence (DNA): TGTGCCAGCAGCCCCCTTCGTGGGGGGCGGGTGAGTCAGTTCTTC. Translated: CASSPLRGGRVSQFF.

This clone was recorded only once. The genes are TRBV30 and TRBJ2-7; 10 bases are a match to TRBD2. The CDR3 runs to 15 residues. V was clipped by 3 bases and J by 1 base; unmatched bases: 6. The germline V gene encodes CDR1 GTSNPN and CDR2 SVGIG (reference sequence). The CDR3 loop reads CAWRLGLARSYEQYF. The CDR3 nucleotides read TGTGCCTGGAGATTGGGACTAGCGCGTTCCTACGAGCAGTACTTC. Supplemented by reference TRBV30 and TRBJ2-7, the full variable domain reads SQTIHQWPATLVQPVGSPLSLECTVEGTSNPNLYWYRQAAGRGLQLLFYSVGIGQISSEVPQNLSASRPQDRQFILSSKKLLLSDSGFYLCAWRLGLARSYEQYFGPGTRLTVT.

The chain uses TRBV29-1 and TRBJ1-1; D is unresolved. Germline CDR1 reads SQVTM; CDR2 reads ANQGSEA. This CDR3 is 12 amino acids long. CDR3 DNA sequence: TGCAGAGTGGGGTCGTTGGGCACTGAAGCTTTCTTT. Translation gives CRVGSLGTEAFF. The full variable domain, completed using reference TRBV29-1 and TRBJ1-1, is SAVISQKPSRDICQRGTSLTIQCQVDSQVTMMFWYRQQPGQSLTLIATANQGSEATYESGFVIDKFPISRPNLTFSTLTVSNMSPEDSSIYLCRVGSLGTEAFFGQGTRLTVV.

The CDR3 sequence: CASSQETNLWATNEKLFF. The CDR3 DNA sequence: TGCGCCAGCAGCCAAGAGACCAACCTGTGGGCAACTAATGAAAAACTGTTTTTT. This rearrangement joins TRBV4-3 to TRBJ1-4; D call uncertain. Germline V gives CDR1 LGHNA, CDR2 YSLEER. Between the trimmed V and J ends, which lost 0 bases and 0 bases, there was a span of 14 bases. The length of the CDR3 is 18 residues.

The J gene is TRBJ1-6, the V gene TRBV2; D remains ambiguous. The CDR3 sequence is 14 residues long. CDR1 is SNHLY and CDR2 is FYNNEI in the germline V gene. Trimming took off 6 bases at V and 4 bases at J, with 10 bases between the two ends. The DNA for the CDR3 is TGTGCCAGCAGGGCGGGAGGATATAATTCACCCCTCCACTTT. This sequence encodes CASRAGGYNSPLHF.

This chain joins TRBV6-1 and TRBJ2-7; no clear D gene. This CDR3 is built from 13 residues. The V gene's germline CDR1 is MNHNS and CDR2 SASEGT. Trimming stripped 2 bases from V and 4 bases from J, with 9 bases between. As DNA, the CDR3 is TGTGCCAGCAGTGAACGGTCAGTTTACGAGCAGTACTTC. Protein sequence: CASSERSVYEQYF.

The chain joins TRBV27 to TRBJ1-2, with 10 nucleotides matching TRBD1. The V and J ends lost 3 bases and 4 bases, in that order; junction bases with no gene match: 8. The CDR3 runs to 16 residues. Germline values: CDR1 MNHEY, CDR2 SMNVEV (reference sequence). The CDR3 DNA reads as TGTGCCAGCAGTTTCTCACCGGGACAGGGGCGCTATGGCTACACCTTC. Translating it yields CASSFSPGQGRYGYTF.

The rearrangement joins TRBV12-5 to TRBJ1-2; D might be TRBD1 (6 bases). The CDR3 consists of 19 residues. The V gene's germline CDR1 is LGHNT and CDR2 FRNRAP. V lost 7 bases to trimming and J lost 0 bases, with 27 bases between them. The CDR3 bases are TGTGCTAGTGCCCCGGGTCGCCAAGGGGGTAAACTAGCTAACTATGGCTACACCTTC. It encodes CASAPGRQGGKLANYGYTF. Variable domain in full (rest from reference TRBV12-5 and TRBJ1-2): DARVTQTPRHKVTEMGQEVTMRCQPILGHNTVFWYRQTMMQGLELLAYFRNRAPLDDSGMPKDRFSAEMPDATLATLKIQPSEPRDSAVYFCASAPGRQGGKLANYGYTFGSGTRLTVV.

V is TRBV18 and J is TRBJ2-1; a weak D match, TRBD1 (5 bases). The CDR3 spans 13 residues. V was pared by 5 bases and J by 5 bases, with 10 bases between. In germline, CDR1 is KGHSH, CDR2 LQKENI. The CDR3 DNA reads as TGTGCCAGCTCAAGTCAGGGTAACAATGAGCAGTTCTTC. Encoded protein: CASSSQGNNEQFF.

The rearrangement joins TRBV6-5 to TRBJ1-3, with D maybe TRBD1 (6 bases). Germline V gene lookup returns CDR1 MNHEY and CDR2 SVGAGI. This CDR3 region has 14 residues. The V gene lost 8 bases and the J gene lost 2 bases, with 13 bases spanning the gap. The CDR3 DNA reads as TGTGCCAGCCAGCCGGGGACAACTGGAAACACCATATATTTT. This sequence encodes CASQPGTTGNTIYF.

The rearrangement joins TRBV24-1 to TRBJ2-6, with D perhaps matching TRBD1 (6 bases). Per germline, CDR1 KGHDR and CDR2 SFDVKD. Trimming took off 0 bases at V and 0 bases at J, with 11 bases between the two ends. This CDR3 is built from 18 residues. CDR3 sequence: CATSDLPPGASGANVLTF. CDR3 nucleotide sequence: TGTGCCACCAGTGATTTGCCTCCAGGGGCCTCTGGGGCCAACGTCCTGACTTTC.

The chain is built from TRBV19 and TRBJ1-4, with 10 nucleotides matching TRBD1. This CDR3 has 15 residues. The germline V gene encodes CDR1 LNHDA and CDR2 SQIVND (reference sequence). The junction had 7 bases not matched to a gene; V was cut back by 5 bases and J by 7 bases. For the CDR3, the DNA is TGTGCCAGTAGTCCTAGGGGACAGGGGCGTGAAAAACTGTTTTTT. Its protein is CASSPRGQGREKLFF.

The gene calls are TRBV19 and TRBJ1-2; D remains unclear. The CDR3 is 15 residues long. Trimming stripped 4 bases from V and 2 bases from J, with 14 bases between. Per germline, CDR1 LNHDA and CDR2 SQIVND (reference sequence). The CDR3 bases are TGTGCCAGTAGTAGAGACAAAGGTGTAAACTATGGCTACACCTTC. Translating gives CASSRDKGVNYGYTF. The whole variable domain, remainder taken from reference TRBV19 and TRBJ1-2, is DGGITQSPKYLFRKEGQNVTLSCEQNLNHDAMYWYRQDPGQGLRLIYYSQIVNDFQKGDIAEGYSVSREKKESFPLTVTSAQKNPTAFYLCASSRDKGVNYGYTFGSGTRLTVV.

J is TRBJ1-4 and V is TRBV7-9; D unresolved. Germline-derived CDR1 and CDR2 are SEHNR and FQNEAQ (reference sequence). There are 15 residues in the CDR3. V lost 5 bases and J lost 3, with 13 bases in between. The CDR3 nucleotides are TGTGCCAGCAGCCTTTTCGGGGAGGCTAATGAAAAACTGTTTTTT. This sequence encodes CASSLFGEANEKLFF.

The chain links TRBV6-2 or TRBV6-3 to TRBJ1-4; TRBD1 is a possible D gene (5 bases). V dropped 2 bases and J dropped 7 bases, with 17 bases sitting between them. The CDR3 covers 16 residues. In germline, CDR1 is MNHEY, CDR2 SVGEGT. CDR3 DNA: TGTGCCAGCAGTTACCGCCCGGGGACTATAACTGAAAAACTGTTTTTT. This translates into CASSYRPGTITEKLFF.

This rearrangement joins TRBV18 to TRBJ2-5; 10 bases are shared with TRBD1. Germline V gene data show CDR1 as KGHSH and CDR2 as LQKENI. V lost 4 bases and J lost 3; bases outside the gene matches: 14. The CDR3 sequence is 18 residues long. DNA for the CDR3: TGTGCCAGCTCACTGAACGCCCGGCTGGGGACAGGGGAAGAGACCCAGTACTTC. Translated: CASSLNARLGTGEETQYF.

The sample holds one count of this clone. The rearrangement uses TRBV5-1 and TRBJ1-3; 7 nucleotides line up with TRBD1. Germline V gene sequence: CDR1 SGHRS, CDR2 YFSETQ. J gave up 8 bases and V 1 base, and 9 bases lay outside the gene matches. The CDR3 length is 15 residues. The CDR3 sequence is CASSLQGQRGDTIYF. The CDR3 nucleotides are TGCGCCAGCAGCTTGCAGGGACAGCGCGGCGACACCATATATTTT.

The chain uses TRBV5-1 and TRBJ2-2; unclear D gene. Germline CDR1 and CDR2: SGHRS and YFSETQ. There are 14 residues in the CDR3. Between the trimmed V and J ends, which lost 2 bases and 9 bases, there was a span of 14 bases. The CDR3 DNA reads TGCGCCAGCAGCTTTTTGGGATTCGGCCGGGAGCTGTTTTTT. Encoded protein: CASSFLGFGRELFF.

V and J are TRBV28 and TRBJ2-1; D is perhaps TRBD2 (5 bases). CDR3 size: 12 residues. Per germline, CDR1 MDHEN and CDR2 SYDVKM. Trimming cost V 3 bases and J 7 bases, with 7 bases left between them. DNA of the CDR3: TGTGCCAGCAGTTTTCCGGGGAATGAGCAGTTCTTC. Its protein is CASSFPGNEQFF. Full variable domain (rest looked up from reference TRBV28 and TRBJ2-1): DVKVTQSSRYLVKRTGEKVFLECVQDMDHENMFWYRQDPGLGLRLIYFSYDVKMKEKGDIPEGYSVSREKKERFSLILESASTNQTSMYLCASSFPGNEQFFGPGTRLTVL.

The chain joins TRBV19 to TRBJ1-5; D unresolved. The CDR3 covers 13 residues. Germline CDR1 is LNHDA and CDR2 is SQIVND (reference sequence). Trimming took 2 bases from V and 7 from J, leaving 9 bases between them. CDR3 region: CASSITLLQPQHF. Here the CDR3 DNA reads TGTGCCAGTAGTATAACCCTCTTACAGCCCCAGCATTTT.

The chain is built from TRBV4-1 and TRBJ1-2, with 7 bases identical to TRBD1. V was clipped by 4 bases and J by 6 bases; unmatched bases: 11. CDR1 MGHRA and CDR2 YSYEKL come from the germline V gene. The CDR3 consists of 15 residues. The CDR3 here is CASSRGPQGGNGYTF. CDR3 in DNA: TGCGCCAGCAGCCGAGGACCGCAGGGGGGAAATGGCTACACCTTC.

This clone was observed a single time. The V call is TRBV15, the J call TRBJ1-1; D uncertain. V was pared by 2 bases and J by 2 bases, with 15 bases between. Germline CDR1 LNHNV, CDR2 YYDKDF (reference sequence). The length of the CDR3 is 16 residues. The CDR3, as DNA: TGTGCCACCAGCAGAAAACGTTCGGGCGGAAACACTGAAGCTTTCTTT. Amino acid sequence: CATSRKRSGGNTEAFF.